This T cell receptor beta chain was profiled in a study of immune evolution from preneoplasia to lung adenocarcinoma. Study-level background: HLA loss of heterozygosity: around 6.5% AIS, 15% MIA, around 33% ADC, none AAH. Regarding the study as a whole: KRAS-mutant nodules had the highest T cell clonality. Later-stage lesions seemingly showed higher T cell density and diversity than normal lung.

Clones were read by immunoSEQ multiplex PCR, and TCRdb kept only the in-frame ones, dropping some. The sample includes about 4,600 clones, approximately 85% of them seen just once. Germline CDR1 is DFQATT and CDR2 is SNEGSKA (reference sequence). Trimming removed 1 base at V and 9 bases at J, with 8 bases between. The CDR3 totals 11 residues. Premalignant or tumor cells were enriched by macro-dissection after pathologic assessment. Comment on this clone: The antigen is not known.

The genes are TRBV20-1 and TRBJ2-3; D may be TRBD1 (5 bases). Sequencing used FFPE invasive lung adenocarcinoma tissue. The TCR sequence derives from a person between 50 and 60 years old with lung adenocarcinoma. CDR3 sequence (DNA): TGCAGTGCTAGAGGACAGCGAACGCAGTATTTT. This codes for CSARGQRTQYF.